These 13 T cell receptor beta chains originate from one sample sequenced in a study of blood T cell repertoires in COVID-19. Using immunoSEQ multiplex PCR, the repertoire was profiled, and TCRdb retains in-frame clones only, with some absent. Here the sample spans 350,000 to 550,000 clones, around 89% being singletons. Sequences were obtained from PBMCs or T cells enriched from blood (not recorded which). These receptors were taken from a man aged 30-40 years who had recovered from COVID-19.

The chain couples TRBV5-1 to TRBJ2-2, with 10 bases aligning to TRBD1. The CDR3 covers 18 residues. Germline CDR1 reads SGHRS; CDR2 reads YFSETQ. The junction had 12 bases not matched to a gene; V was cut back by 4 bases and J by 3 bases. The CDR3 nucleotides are TGCGCCAGCAGCGATTATAGGGGGACAGGGGTGCACACCGGGGAGCTGTTTTTT. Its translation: CASSDYRGTGVHTGELFF.

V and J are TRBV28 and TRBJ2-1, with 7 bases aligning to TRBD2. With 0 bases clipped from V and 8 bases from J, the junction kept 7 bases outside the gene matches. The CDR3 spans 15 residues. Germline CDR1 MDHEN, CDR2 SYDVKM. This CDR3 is CASSLWGGYADEQFF. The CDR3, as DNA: TGTGCCAGCAGTTTATGGGGGGGGTATGCGGATGAGCAGTTCTTC. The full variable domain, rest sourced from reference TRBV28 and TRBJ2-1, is DVKVTQSSRYLVKRTGEKVFLECVQDMDHENMFWYRQDPGLGLRLIYFSYDVKMKEKGDIPEGYSVSREKKERFSLILESASTNQTSMYLCASSLWGGYADEQFFGPGTRLTVL.

CDR3 nucleotide sequence: TGCGCCAGCAGCTTGGAGGGCGTAGCGTCCGAGCAGTACTTC. This codes for CASSLEGVASEQYF. The rearrangement joins TRBV5-1 to TRBJ2-7, with D possibly TRBD2 on 5 matching bases. Germline lookup yields CDR1 SGHRS and CDR2 YFSETQ. The CDR3 runs 14 residues. V dropped 0 bases and J dropped 6 bases, with 13 bases sitting between them.

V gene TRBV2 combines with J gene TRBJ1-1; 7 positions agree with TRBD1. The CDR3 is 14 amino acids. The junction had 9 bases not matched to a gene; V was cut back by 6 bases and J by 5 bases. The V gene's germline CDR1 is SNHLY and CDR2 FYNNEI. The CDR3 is CASSADRVRTEAFF. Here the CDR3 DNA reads TGTGCCAGCAGCGCCGACAGGGTTAGAACTGAAGCTTTCTTT. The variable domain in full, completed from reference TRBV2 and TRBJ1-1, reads EPEVTQTPSHQVTQMGQEVILRCVPISNHLYFYWYRQILGQKVEFLVSFYNNEISEKSEIFDDQFSVERPDGSNFTLKIRSTKLEDSAMYFCASSADRVRTEAFFGQGTRLTVV.

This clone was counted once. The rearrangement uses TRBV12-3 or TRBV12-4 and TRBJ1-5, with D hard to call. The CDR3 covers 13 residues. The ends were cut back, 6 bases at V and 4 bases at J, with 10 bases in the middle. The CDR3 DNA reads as TGTGCCAGCAGCCGCGGGCTGAATCAGCCCCAGCATTTT. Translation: CASSRGLNQPQHF.

CDR3 loop: CANQNQQGPNTGELFF. The CDR3 region has the DNA TGTGCCAACCAGAACCAACAGGGCCCGAACACCGGGGAGCTGTTTTTT. This chain connects TRBV27 to TRBJ2-2; perhaps TRBD1 as D (6 bases). The V gene's germline CDR1 is MNHEY and CDR2 SMNVEV (reference sequence). This CDR3 has 16 amino acids. V was pared by 10 bases and J by 0 bases, with 18 bases between.

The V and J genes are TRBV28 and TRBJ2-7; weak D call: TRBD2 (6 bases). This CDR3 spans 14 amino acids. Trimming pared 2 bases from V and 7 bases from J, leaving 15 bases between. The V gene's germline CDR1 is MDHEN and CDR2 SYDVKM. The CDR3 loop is CASSLDSGVREQYF. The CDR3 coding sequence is TGTGCCAGCAGTTTAGATTCGGGGGTAAGGGAGCAGTACTTC.

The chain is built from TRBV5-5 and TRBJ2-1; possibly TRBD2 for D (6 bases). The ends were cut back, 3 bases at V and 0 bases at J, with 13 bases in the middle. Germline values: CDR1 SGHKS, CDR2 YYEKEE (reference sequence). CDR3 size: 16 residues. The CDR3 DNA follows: TGTGCCAGCAGCTCTAGGGAGGTCCGCTCCTACAATGAGCAGTTCTTC. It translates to CASSSREVRSYNEQFF.

CDR3 sequence reads: CAWSVRGSSEKLFF. The CDR3 DNA reads as TGTGCCTGGAGTGTACGAGGGTCTAGTGAAAAACTGTTTTTT. The gene calls are TRBV30 and TRBJ1-4, with D unresolved. The ends were cut back, 0 bases at V and 7 bases at J, with 12 bases in the middle. Germline CDR1 reads GTSNPN; CDR2 reads SVGIG (reference sequence). This CDR3 is built from 14 residues.

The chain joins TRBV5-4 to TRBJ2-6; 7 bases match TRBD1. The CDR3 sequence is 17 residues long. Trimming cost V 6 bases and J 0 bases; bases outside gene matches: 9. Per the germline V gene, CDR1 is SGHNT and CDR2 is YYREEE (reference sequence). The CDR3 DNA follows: TGTGCCAGCAAAGCCGGGACAGCAAACTCTGGGGCCAACGTCCTGACTTTC. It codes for CASKAGTANSGANVLTF.

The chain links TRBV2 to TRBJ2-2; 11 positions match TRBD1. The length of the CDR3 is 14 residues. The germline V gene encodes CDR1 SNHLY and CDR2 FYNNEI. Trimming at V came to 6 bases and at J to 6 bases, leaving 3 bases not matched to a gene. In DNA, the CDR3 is TGTGCCAGCAGGGGACAGGGGGTATCCGGGGAGCTGTTTTTT. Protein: CASRGQGVSGELFF.

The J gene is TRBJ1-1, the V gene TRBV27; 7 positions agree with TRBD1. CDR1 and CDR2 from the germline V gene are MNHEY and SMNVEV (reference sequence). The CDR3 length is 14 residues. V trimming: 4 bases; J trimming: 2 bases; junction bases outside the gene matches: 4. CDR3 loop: CASSYRDSNTEAFF. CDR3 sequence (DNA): TGTGCCAGCAGTTACCGGGACAGCAACACTGAAGCTTTCTTT.

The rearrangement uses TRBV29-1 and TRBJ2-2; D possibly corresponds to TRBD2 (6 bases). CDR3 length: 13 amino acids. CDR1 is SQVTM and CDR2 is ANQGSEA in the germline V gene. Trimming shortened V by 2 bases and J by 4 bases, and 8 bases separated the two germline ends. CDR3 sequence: CSVERESTGELFF. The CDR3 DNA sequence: TGCAGCGTTGAACGGGAGAGCACCGGGGAGCTGTTTTTT.